Detailed here is one T cell receptor beta chain. In its sample, this clonotype was seen many times. Its antigen is still unknown. The record has no base qualities; no much larger clone is one base away. Library preparation employed RACE. Sequencer: NextSeq 500. During library preparation, unique molecular identifiers were attached to individual cDNA molecules so that TCRs could be counted in a quantitative, reproducible way. For every blood RNA sample, sequencing covered both the TCR alpha and TCR beta chains. The source study handled its data this way. A median of around 100,000 TCRs per sample was observed, with a range of about 23,224 to 750,000. V, J and CDR3 annotation of the TCR reads was performed with the Decombinator software suite. For the PS versus PT1 abundance plots, all samples were subsampled to the same number of TCRs (28,000). Expanded TCRs were defined as absent before sensitization and observed at least eight times at the 2-week time point. TCRdb reworked the public reads: Q25 trimming with fastp, MiXCR clone assembly, productive beta chains retained. Each CDR3 protein appears once, grouped with its most common genes and DNA. Here the V and J calls rest on TCRdb's processing, not on the authors' analysis. Counted in this sample were 50,000 or so distinct CDR3 sequences; approximately 9.9% of them appeared once. Clones ranked in the top ten supply 15% to 20% of the sample.

Trimming costs V 2 bases and J 6 bases, and their ends lie 13 bases apart. From its cysteine to its phenylalanine, the CDR3 spans 15 amino acids. Only the CDR3 portion is preserved as DNA: 45 bases, with reading frame beginning at the first base. Reading the germline V gene (reference sequence) gives CDR1 MNHEY and CDR2 SMNVEV. The data originate from a study of human T cells and chemical hapten exposure (dated by TCRdb to the early 2020s). About the full investigation: For sensitization, 2% DPC in acetone was applied to a roughly 2 cm by roughly 2 cm area of upper inner arm skin. Throughout the roughly 25-week study period, patients were also given weekly therapeutic DPC doses on the scalp. Patch tests used Finn chambers with 0.01% DPC on the upper back, scored after 6 days by International Contact Dermatitis Research Group standards. Alopecia areata with under or over 50% scalp involvement, alopecia totalis and alopecia universalis were represented in the patient cohort, which was mostly female. The libraries were sequenced as a pool, and the TCR yield per sample differed mostly because of small variations in library volumes within the pool. Peripheral blood TCR repertoire changes were tracked in vivo in alopecia patients during primary and secondary sensitization to the hapten diphenylcyclopropenone (DPC). Blood samples were taken from patients before sensitization (week 0) and at 2, 6 and about 24 weeks after DPC sensitization. Blood for TCR sequencing was provided by twenty-nine alopecia patients at one to four time points (pre-sensitization, 2, 6 and 24 weeks).

According to the study, the label for this sample's time point signals: patch test 3, about 24 weeks after DPC sensitization. Explained via the paper, the treatment or condition label denotes: therapeutic diphenylcyclopropenone sensitization with weekly scalp DPC. At each patch-test visit, blood was drawn before the patch test was applied. Patients were eligible if aged 18 to 70, diagnosed with alopecia and judged suitable for DPC therapy, and pregnant patients were excluded. Total RNA was extracted from unfractionated whole blood that had been collected in Tempus Blood RNA tubes. The full study reports these points: Repeated subsampling changed both the strength of the expansion versus patch-test correlation and the threshold at which that correlation became significant. The number of TCRs above 1 in 1000 frequency did not change with DPC sensitization; there was no evidence of global repertoire structure alterations. Patch test score correlated positively with the number of PT1 expanded TCRs, reaching significance at thresholds 8, 16 and 32 but not at 4. Because all patients had alopecia, a presumed autoimmune disease, the immune response of the patients might differ from that of healthy individuals. Expanded TCRs formed significantly more large CDR3 similarity clusters than pre-sensitization or healthy control sets, consistent with antigen-driven responses.

The chain is made from TRBV27 and TRBJ2-2; the D gene cannot be resolved reliably. The sequence derives from a middle-aged woman with alopecia areata. Some clones in this sample may be carry-over from other donors' samples. Here the sequenced sample was whole blood, taken in connection with sensitization to the hapten diphenylcyclopropenone (DPC). The CDR3 has the sequence CASSLKGPVAGELFF. The DNA is TGTGCCAGCAGTTTAAAAGGGCCCGTCGCCGGGGAGCTGTTTTTT.